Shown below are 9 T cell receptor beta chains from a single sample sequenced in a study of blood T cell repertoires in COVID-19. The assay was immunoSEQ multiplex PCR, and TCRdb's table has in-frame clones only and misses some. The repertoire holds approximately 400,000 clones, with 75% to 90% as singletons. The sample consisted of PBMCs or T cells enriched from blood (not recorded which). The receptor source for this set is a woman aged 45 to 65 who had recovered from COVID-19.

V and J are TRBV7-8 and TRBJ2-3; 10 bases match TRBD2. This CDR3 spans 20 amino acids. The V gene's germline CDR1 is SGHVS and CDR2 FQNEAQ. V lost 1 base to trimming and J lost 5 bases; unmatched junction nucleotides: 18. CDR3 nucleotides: TGTGCCAGCAGCTTAGATTTCGGGTTGTTACTAGCGGGATTCGGAGATACGCAGTATTTT. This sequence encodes CASSLDFGLLLAGFGDTQYF.

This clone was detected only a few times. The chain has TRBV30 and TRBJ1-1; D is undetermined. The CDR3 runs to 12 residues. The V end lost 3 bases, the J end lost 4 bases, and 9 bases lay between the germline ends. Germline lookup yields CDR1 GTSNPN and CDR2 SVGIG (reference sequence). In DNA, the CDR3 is TGTGCCTGGAGAGCGATAGGCACTGAAGCTTTCTTT. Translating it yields CAWRAIGTEAFF. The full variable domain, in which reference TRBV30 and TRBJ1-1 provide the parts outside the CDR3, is SQTIHQWPATLVQPVGSPLSLECTVEGTSNPNLYWYRQAAGRGLQLLFYSVGIGQISSEVPQNLSASRPQDRQFILSSKKLLLSDSGFYLCAWRAIGTEAFFGQGTRLTVV.

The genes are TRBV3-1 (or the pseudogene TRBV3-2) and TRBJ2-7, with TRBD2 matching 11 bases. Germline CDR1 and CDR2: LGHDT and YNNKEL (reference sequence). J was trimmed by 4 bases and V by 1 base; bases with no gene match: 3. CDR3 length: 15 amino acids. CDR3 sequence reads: CASSQGGTSGYEQYF. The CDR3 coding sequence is TGTGCCAGCAGCCAAGGCGGGACTAGCGGTTACGAGCAGTACTTC.

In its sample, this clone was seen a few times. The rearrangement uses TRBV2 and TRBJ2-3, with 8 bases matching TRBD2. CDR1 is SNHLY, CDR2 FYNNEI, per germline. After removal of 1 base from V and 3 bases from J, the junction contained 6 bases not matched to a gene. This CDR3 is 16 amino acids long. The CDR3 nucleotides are TGTGCCAGCAGTGAAGGCCGGGGGGGTAGGACAGATACGCAGTATTTT. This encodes CASSEGRGGRTDTQYF.

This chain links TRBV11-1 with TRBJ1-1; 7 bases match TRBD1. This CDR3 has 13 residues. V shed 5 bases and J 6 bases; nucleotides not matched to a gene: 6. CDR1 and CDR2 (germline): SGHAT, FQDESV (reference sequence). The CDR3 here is CASSPDRDPEAFF. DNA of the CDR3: TGTGCCAGCAGCCCCGACAGGGACCCTGAAGCTTTCTTT.

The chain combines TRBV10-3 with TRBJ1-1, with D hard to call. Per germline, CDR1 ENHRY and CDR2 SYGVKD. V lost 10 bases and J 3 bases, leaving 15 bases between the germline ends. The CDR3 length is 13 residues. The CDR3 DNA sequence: TGTGCCACAGAGCACAGCCGAGACACTGAAGCTTTCTTT. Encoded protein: CATEHSRDTEAFF.

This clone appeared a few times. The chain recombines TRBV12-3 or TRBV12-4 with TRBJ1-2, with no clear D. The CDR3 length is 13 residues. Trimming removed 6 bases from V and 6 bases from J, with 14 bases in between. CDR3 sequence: CASSPPQAHGYTF. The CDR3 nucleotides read TGTGCCAGCAGCCCCCCCCAGGCTCATGGCTACACCTTC.

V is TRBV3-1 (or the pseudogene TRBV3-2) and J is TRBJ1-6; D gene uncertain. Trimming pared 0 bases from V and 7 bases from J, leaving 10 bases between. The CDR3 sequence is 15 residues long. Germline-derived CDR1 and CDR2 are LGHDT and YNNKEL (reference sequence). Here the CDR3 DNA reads TGTGCCAGCAGCCAAGATAGAATTCCAAATTCACCCCTCCACTTT. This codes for CASSQDRIPNSPLHF.

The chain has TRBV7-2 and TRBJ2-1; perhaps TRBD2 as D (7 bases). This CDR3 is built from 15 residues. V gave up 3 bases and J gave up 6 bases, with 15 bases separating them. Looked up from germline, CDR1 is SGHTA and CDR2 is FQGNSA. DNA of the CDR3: TGTGCCAGCAGCTTCGGAGGGAGGGGGATCAATGAGCAGTTCTTC. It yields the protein CASSFGGRGINEQFF.